This T cell receptor beta chain is from a study of control samples from healthy donors and cancer patients. Profiled with immunoSEQ multiplex PCR; TCRdb holds only in-frame clones, not every one. Of 170,000 or so clones in the sample, 90% to 95% were seen once. The sequence was collected from a man aged 18-30 years in good health. Sequencing used blood.

DNA of the CDR3: TGTGCCAGCAGCCGCGCGGGAGCGGATTCCTACGAGCAGTACTTC. Amino acid sequence: CASSRAGADSYEQYF. The J gene is TRBJ2-7, the V gene TRBV2; 7 nucleotides match TRBD2. This CDR3 spans 15 amino acids. Per the germline V gene, CDR1 is SNHLY and CDR2 is FYNNEI. Trimming cost V 6 bases and J 1 base; bases outside gene matches: 9.